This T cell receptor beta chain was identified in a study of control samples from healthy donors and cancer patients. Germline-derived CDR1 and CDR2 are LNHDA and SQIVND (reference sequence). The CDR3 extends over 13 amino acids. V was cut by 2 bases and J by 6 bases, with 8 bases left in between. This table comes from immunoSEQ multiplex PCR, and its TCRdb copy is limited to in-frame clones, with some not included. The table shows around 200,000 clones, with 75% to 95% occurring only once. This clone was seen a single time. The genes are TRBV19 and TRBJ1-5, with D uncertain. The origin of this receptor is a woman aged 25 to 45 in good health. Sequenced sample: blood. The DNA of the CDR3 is TGTGCCAGTAGTATACCGGGGAGTCAGCCCCAGCATTTT. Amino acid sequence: CASSIPGSQPQHF. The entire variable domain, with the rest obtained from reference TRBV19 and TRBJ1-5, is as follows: DGGITQSPKYLFRKEGQNVTLSCEQNLNHDAMYWYRQDPGQGLRLIYYSQIVNDFQKGDIAEGYSVSREKKESFPLTVTSAQKNPTAFYLCASSIPGSQPQHFGDGTRLSIL.